The 8 T cell receptor beta chains below come from one sample, sequenced in a study of cytomegalovirus exposure and HLA in healthy donors. The PCR had 60 Vbeta and 13 Jbeta primers. Clones were sequenced by immunoSEQ multiplex PCR, and TCRdb holds only the in-frame ones, with some missing. The sample totals about 32,000 clones; its top ten clones hold approximately 4.8%. Input material: PBMCs. The receptors originated from a female donor in good health and CMV-seronegative.

The genes are TRBV4-2 and TRBJ1-1; tentative D call: TRBD1 (5 bases). The germline V and J ends were trimmed by 0 bases and 4 bases, with 18 bases remaining between them. This CDR3 is 17 amino acids long. Looked up from germline, CDR1 is LGHNA and CDR2 is YNFKEQ. The DNA of the CDR3 is TGTGCCAGCAGCCAAGATCTCCGGCCCAACGGGGGCACTGAAGCTTTCTTT. It codes for CASSQDLRPNGGTEAFF.

The V and J genes are TRBV28 and TRBJ2-3; a possible D gene is TRBD2 (6 bases). V was shortened by 5 bases and J by 0 bases, with 21 bases between the two germline ends. Germline CDR1 is MDHEN and CDR2 is SYDVKM. This CDR3 is built from 18 residues. The chain's CDR3 is CASSTELRRGPSTDTQYF. In DNA form, the CDR3 reads TGTGCCAGCAGTACCGAATTACGGCGGGGCCCGAGCACAGATACGCAGTATTTT.

This chain connects TRBV15 to TRBJ1-5, with TRBD1 matching over 9 bases. Looked up from germline, CDR1 is LNHNV and CDR2 is YYDKDF (reference sequence). This CDR3 spans 20 amino acids. The V segment lost 2 bases and the J segment 0 bases; nucleotides outside the gene matches: 14. CDR3 region: CATSRPDRDRALYSNQPQHF. In DNA form, the CDR3 reads TGTGCCACCAGCAGACCCGACCGGGACAGGGCCCTATATAGCAATCAGCCCCAGCATTTT.

The V call is TRBV9, the J call TRBJ1-4; no firm D call. Deletions cut 0 bases from V and 0 bases from J, with 3 bases between. This CDR3 region has 14 residues. The germline V gene encodes CDR1 SGDLS and CDR2 YYNGEE. The chain's CDR3 is CASSVGATNEKLFF. CDR3 bases: TGTGCCAGCAGCGTAGGAGCAACTAATGAAAAACTGTTTTTT.

The chain carries TRBV2 and TRBJ2-2; a weak D match, TRBD1 (6 bases). There are 13 residues in the CDR3. Trimming removed 6 bases from V and 7 bases from J, with 12 bases in between. In germline, CDR1 is SNHLY, CDR2 FYNNEI. CDR3 protein: CASRQQGGGELFF. CDR3 DNA: TGTGCCAGCAGGCAACAGGGCGGCGGGGAGCTGTTTTTT.

V is TRBV11-2 and J is TRBJ2-1; D is unclear. Germline-derived CDR1 and CDR2 are SGHAT and FQNNGV. The CDR3 is 12 amino acids. With 0 bases removed from V and 7 bases from J, the gap between germline ends came to 4 bases. CDR3 amino acids: CASSLDRNEQFF. For the CDR3, the DNA is TGTGCCAGCAGCTTAGATAGAAATGAGCAGTTCTTC.

The rearrangement uses TRBV27 and TRBJ1-5; 7 bases align to TRBD1. The CDR3 is made up of 15 amino acids. CDR1 is MNHEY and CDR2 is SMNVEV in the germline V gene (reference sequence). The trim removed 0 bases at V and 1 base at J, leaving 0 bases unmatched. The CDR3 nucleotides read TGTGCCAGCAGTTTATCGACAGGGAGCAATCAGCCCCAGCATTTT. This gives the protein CASSLSTGSNQPQHF.

The chain uses TRBV5-1 and TRBJ1-1; D may be TRBD1 (5 bases). The V gene's germline CDR1 is SGHRS and CDR2 YFSETQ. The CDR3 spans 15 residues. V was trimmed by 4 bases and J by 0 bases, leaving 13 bases between them. Here the CDR3 reads CASSPSQALNTEAFF. Written as DNA, the CDR3 is TGCGCCAGCAGCCCGTCACAGGCGTTGAACACTGAAGCTTTCTTT.